This T cell receptor beta chain is from a study of T-cell reconstitution after alpha-beta-depleted transplantation in children. General observations from the study: After one year, T-cell counts and TCRbeta diversity mostly came from new T cells. Surviving recipient T cells and thymic progenitors underlay high day-60 TCRbeta diversity in some patients. The origin of alpha-beta T cells about two months after transplant was reportedly several hundred expanded graft clones.

Preparation of the TCRbeta library used unique molecular identifiers. TCRdb independently ran MiXCR on the PCR reads; one entry per CDR3 protein. Among around 800,000 distinct CDR3 sequences listed, less than 20% were seen once. Of note for this clonotype: Its antigen is unidentified.

Germline CDR1 and CDR2: SGHVS and FNYEAQ. V gave up 1 base and J gave up 8 bases, with 12 bases separating them. The CDR3 consists of 14 residues. This sample comprised PBMCs, mostly from graft donor cells, obtained 360 days after TCRalphabeta/CD19-depleted stem cell transplant. The clonotype was recovered from a male patient younger than 18 who had a stem cell transplant for acute lymphoblastic leukemia, so the T cells may come from the graft donor. The rearrangement uses TRBV7-6 and TRBJ1-5; D is uncertain. CDR3 residues: CASSLDEGLEPQHF. The DNA of the CDR3 is TGTGCCAGCAGCTTAGATGAGGGATTGGAGCCCCAGCATTTT.